Presented here are 8 T cell receptor beta chains from one specimen sequenced in a study of shared clonotypes between healthy human individuals. Only in-frame clones appear in the TCRdb table, and some are missing; sequencing was by immunoSEQ multiplex PCR. This sample has 1.4 million or so clones, with just under 99% found just once. Sequenced sample: naive CD4+ T cells sorted from blood. Subset of the sample: CD45RA+ positively selected. These receptors were obtained from a man between 25 and 39 years old in good health.

This chain links TRBV18 with TRBJ1-1; 8 nucleotides match TRBD1. Trimming at V came to 6 bases and at J to 4 bases, leaving 7 bases not matched to a gene. The germline gives CDR1 KGHSH, CDR2 LQKENI. This CDR3 is built from 14 residues. DNA of the CDR3: TGTGCCAGCTCGGGCGGACAGGGTTTCACTGAAGCTTTCTTT. Protein sequence: CASSGGQGFTEAFF.

This chain connects TRBV4-1 to TRBJ1-5; TRBD1 is a possible D gene (5 bases). This CDR3 comprises 15 residues. CDR1 is MGHRA, CDR2 YSYEKL, per germline. Trimming cost V 4 bases and J 2 bases, with 12 bases left between them. The CDR3 nucleotides are TGCGCCAGCAGCCCTACGGTAGGGGGCAATCAGCCCCAGCATTTT. Residues: CASSPTVGGNQPQHF.

This clone appeared a single time. The chain combines TRBV7-9 with TRBJ2-2; 7 bases are shared with TRBD2. J gave up 7 bases and V 2 bases, and 4 bases lay outside the gene matches. The CDR3 is 14 residues long. The germline V gene encodes CDR1 SEHNR and CDR2 FQNEAQ (reference sequence). As DNA, the CDR3 is TGTGCCAGCAGCTTACTAGCGGTGCACGGGGAGCTGTTTTTT. Its translation: CASSLLAVHGELFF.

The chain links TRBV27 to TRBJ2-6; D not certain. This CDR3 is built from 15 residues. V lost 5 bases and J lost 0, with 8 bases in between. Germline CDR1 reads MNHEY; CDR2 reads SMNVEV (reference sequence). The CDR3 is CASSPYLSGANVLTF. The CDR3 DNA reads as TGTGCCAGCAGTCCGTACCTCTCTGGGGCCAACGTCCTGACTTTC.

This clone was observed a few times. V gene TRBV27 combines with J gene TRBJ1-5; 8 bases are a match to TRBD1. The length of the CDR3 is 15 residues. V was pared by 2 bases and J by 0 bases, with 0 bases of the junction left unmatched. The germline CDR1 and CDR2 sequences are MNHEY and SMNVEV (reference sequence). CDR3 loop: CASSLGQGSNQPQHF. The CDR3 DNA follows: TGTGCCAGCAGTTTAGGACAGGGTAGCAATCAGCCCCAGCATTTT.

This rearrangement joins TRBV11-2 to TRBJ2-7; TRBD1 is a possible D gene (6 bases). Trimming took off 3 bases at V and 3 bases at J, with 12 bases between the two ends. CDR3 length: 14 amino acids. CDR1 and CDR2 (germline): SGHAT, FQNNGV. The CDR3 is CASSFAGTYYEQYF. The CDR3 coding sequence is TGTGCCAGCAGCTTTGCCGGGACATACTACGAGCAGTACTTC.

This clone showed up just once. The chain employs TRBV9 and TRBJ2-1, with TRBD2 matching 8 bases. Germline V gene sequence: CDR1 SGDLS, CDR2 YYNGEE. J gave up 10 bases and V 4 bases, and 10 bases lay outside the gene matches. The CDR3 extends over 14 amino acids. The CDR3 DNA follows: TGTGCCAGCAGCACCCTTAGCGGGGATAGAGAGCAGTTCTTC. Protein product: CASSTLSGDREQFF.

CDR3 residues: CSARAGSDTQYF. CDR3 sequence (DNA): TGCAGCGCCCGTGCCGGATCCGATACGCAGTATTTT. V is TRBV29-1 and J is TRBJ2-3; D remains unclear. The germline CDR1 and CDR2 sequences are SQVTM and ANQGSEA. The CDR3 covers 12 residues. Trimming cost V 7 bases and J 6 bases, with 14 bases left between them.